This note documents a single TCR beta chain sequence. Its antigen is still unknown. Qualities for individual bases were not recorded, and no much larger clone is one base off. This record belongs to a study of PD-1 blockade in classical Hodgkin lymphoma (TCRdb year 2020). In the study overall: Nivolumab dosing was 3 mg/kg intravenously every 2 weeks, continuing until either disease progression or unacceptable toxicity. The study used CyTOF and TCR beta sequencing to define a peripheral blood immune signature of response to PD-1 blockade in classical Hodgkin lymphoma.

The junction shows trimming of 11 bases on V and 7 bases on J, and the gene matches do not reach 14 bases of it. The CDR3 goes from the cysteine to the phenylalanine over 14 residues. CDR3 DNA is the only sequence kept; it has 42 bases, read in frame from the first base. Based on the germline V gene (reference sequence), the CDR1 and CDR2 sequences are LNHDA and SQIVND. The label giving this sample's time point can be read as: cycle 4 day 1 (C4D1), after 6 weeks of nivolumab. Every trial patient had relapsed after autologous stem cell transplantation, and cohorts A, B and C differed in prior brentuximab vedotin exposure. The trial cohort comprised some 60 patients with relapsed/refractory classical Hodgkin lymphoma whose best overall responses were complete response, partial response or progressive disease. Single-agent nivolumab was administered to trial patients in the multi-cohort phase II CheckMate 205 trial. Best overall response was determined by an independent review committee according to the 2007 International Working Group response criteria. Trial PBMCs were collected immediately before nivolumab initiation (C1D1) and during therapy at cycle 2 day 1 and cycle 4 day 1. Peripheral blood was collected in 8 mL Vacutainer Cell Preparation Tubes, from which PBMCs were isolated by centrifugation and then cryopreserved.

The investigation overall reported the following: The study was limited to a single clinical trial cohort, and causes of repertoire differences, possibly disease activity or prior therapy, remained undefined. Lower diversity was observed in patients in whom nivolumab was started less than 1 year after ASCT, and these patients were excluded from later analyses so that confounding by immune reconstitution would be avoided. Trial patients with a complete response had baseline diversity similar to that of newly diagnosed patients, while partial responders and progressors had significantly lower diversity. CD4+ but not CD8+ TCR diversity rose significantly by C4D1 (p=0.0027 vs p=0.16), most apparent in complete responders (p=0.02). Newly diagnosed patients were reported to have lower baseline TCR diversity than healthy donors, and relapsed/refractory patients were reported to have lower baseline TCR diversity still.

Genomic DNA was isolated using the Qiagen DNeasy kit from unsorted PBMCs as well as from negatively selected CD4+ and CD8+ fractions. Using primers that anneal to V and J segments, immunoSEQ multiplex PCR amplified the TCR beta CDR3 regions. A synthetic immune receptor repertoire was used to minimize amplification bias, and remaining bias was computationally removed after sequencing. On the authors' methods: Repertoire diversity was quantified as the Shannon entropy index using custom Python scripts. Unsorted, CD4+ and CD8+ repertoires were analyzed separately, except for combined analyses in which CD4+ and CD8+ sequences were merged in silico. A clone counted as expanded when the clone's frequency after treatment rose at least 2-fold relative to C1D1, and clones undetected at baseline were given a pseudocount of 0.5. Clones with 0 or 1 copy at C1D1 were defined as singleton clones, while clones with 2 or more copies were defined as non-singleton clones. Clones expanded in unsorted samples were annotated as CD4+, CD8+ or unknown by matching protein sequences in sorted samples from the same patient. Wilcoxon tests on paired samples were used to test diversity changes from C1D1 to C4D1. TCRdb retrieved this table from immuneACCESS and kept in-frame rearrangements only. Not all clones are present; in checked studies, unresolved V genes account for under half, and no reason is known for the remainder. V, J and clone size are taken as reported in that table, and D and trimming were inferred from the DNA itself. Across this sample there are roughly 100,000 clones, with around 90% seen only once. The ten top clones hold roughly 20% of the sample.

This TCR derives from a human donor with classical Hodgkin lymphoma. The chain employs TRBV19 and TRBJ1-5, with TRBD1 matching 7 junction bases. Sample: peripheral blood mononuclear cells (PBMCs), taken before the fourth cycle of nivolumab. The nucleotide sequence is TGTGCCGCTAGGGAGGGGGCGCGAACGCAGCCCCAGCATTTT. This is translated as CAAREGARTQPQHF.